The source of this T cell receptor beta chain is a study of T cell responses to AZD1222 COVID-19 vaccine. Study-wide results and caveats: The donors showed a predominance of white British ancestry and of females, with possible underestimation of clonal diversity. Repertoire samples came only from after the peak T cell response.

CDR1 and CDR2 (germline): SGHRS, YFSETQ. Trimming pared 1 base from V and 8 bases from J, leaving 18 bases between. The CDR3 covers 16 residues. In regard to this clone: Antigen specificity is unknown.

The method was immunoSEQ multiplex PCR; TCRdb's version includes in-frame clones alone and lacks a portion of them. The sample includes tens of thousands of clones, roughly nine tenths of them seen just once. The receptor was isolated from an adult in good health. The material was peripheral blood, obtained on day 0 of AZD1222 vaccination. The chain couples TRBV5-1 to TRBJ1-4; a possible D gene is TRBD1 (6 bases). The CDR3 sequence is CASSLTGHQGGEKLFF. In DNA, the CDR3 is TGCGCCAGCAGCTTGACGGGACACCAGGGAGGGGAAAAACTGTTTTTT.